A selection of T cell receptor beta chains follows, all from one sample in a study of blood T cell repertoires in COVID-19. TCRdb's table, derived via immunoSEQ multiplex PCR, lists solely in-frame clones and lacks some. Of 150,000 to 200,000 clones detected, around nine tenths appear once; the ten largest clones hold roughly a sixth. Sequenced input: peripheral blood. The receptors derive from a man aged 55 to 70 with active or convalescent COVID-19. CDR3s include the opening cysteine and the closing phenylalanine or tryptophan. A D gene is named only where the DNA matches it firmly. Expanded clones are given a class, and other clones once, few, many or no size at all.

>TRBJ1-1|TRBV6-5|-|once
CASSFLLSMNTEAFF
TGTGCCAGCAGTTTCCTCCTGAGCATGAACACTGAAGCTTTCTTT
>TRBJ1-6|TRBV10-2|-|-
CASRDSSYNSPLHF
TGCGCCAGCAGGGACAGCTCCTATAATTCACCCCTCCACTTT
>TRBJ1-1|TRBV30|TRBD1|-
CAWSVSVGVTGTGQVSTYKTEAFF
TGTGCCTGGAGTGTATCGGTGGGGGTTACCGGGACAGGCCAAGTTTCCACCTACAAAACTGAAGCTTTCTTT
>TRBJ1-3|TRBV19|-|-
CASSTQVRSGNTIYF
TGTGCCAGTAGTACGCAGGTCCGCTCTGGAAACACCATATATTTT
>TRBJ1-5|TRBV18|TRBD1|-
CASSPDRGKNSNQPQHF
TGTGCCAGCTCACCGGACAGGGGCAAGAATAGCAATCAGCCCCAGCATTTT
>TRBJ2-1|TRBV9|-|-
CASSARDSSYNEQFF
TGTGCCAGCAGCGCACGGGACTCCTCCTACAATGAGCAGTTCTTC
>TRBJ1-2|TRBV29-1|-|-
CSVTVTYGYTF
TGCAGCGTAACAGTAACCTATGGCTACACCTTC
>TRBJ2-1|TRBV6-5|TRBD2|-
CASSYSRGGRRNEQFF
TGTGCCAGCAGTTACTCTCGAGGCGGGAGGAGGAATGAGCAGTTCTTC
>TRBJ2-1|TRBV7-2|TRBD1|-
CASSVDRLTYNEQFF
TGTGCCAGCAGCGTGGACAGGCTTACCTACAATGAGCAGTTCTTC
>TRBJ1-3|TRBV9|-|-
CASSVAAGNTGNTIYF
TGTGCCAGCAGCGTAGCGGCAGGGAATACTGGAAACACCATATATTTT
>TRBJ2-2|TRBV11-2|TRBD2|few
CASSEQGLASGELFF
TGTGCCAGCAGCGAGCAAGGACTAGCATCCGGGGAGCTGTTTTTT
>TRBJ2-1|TRBV7-6|TRBD2|-
CASSSPLGGGPYNEQFF
TGTGCCAGCAGCTCCCCCTTGGGCGGGGGACCTTACAATGAGCAGTTCTTC
>TRBJ2-7|TRBV10-2|-|-
CASISPGTYEQYF
TGCGCCAGCATTAGTCCGGGTACCTACGAGCAGTACTTC
>TRBJ2-2|TRBV6-5|-|-
CASSYLGQVTGELFF
TGTGCCAGCAGTTACCTGGGGCAGGTCACCGGGGAGCTGTTTTTT
>TRBJ2-7|TRBV6-4|TRBD2|-
CASSAGLAGPYEQYF
TGTGCCAGCAGTGCGGGACTAGCGGGACCCTACGAGCAGTACTTC
>TRBJ1-1|TRBV19|TRBD1|-
CASQRGTGNTEAFF
TGTGCCAGTCAGAGAGGGACAGGGAACACTGAAGCTTTCTTT
>TRBJ1-2|TRBV5-1|-|-
CASSSTNSYGYTF
TGCGCCAGCAGCTCAACGAACAGCTATGGCTACACCTTC